These 19 T cell receptor beta chains were sequenced from one sample in a study of blood T cells in healthy people across ages. A sample-barcoded 5' primer and a J-beta primer mix were used in a second PCR of roughly 6 to 11 cycles. TCRdb redid the calling of the 5' RACE reads with MiXCR, one entry per CDR3 protein. The sample lists 700,000 to 900,000 distinct CDR3 sequences; roughly 25% were seen once. These data also featured in a second study, about T cells of mothers and their children.

The sequencing input was blood. The receptors here all came from a boy younger than 18 in good health.

This clonotype appeared a few times. The rearrangement uses TRBV27 and TRBJ1-2, with unresolved D. Germline V gene data show CDR1 as MNHEY and CDR2 as SMNVEV (reference sequence). Trimming cost V 2 bases and J 4 bases, with 11 bases left between them. The CDR3 has 14 amino acids. CDR3 DNA sequence: TGTGCCAGCAGTTTAGCGAGAGATCTCTATGGCTACACCTTC. As protein: CASSLARDLYGYTF.

The chain joins TRBV6-5 to TRBJ1-6; D is unresolved. The germline CDR1 and CDR2 sequences are MNHEY and SVGAGI. The CDR3 extends over 15 amino acids. Trimming removed 4 bases at V and 8 bases at J, with 15 bases between. CDR3 in DNA: TGTGCCAGCAGTTCTCTGTCGCGACCTGATTCACCCCTCCACTTT. Its translation: CASSSLSRPDSPLHF.

This chain links TRBV15 with TRBJ2-5; D is perhaps TRBD2 (6 bases). The CDR3 is 14 amino acids. V dropped 1 base and J dropped 2 bases, with 8 bases sitting between them. Germline V CDR1 and CDR2: LNHNV, YYDKDF (reference sequence). Here the CDR3 DNA reads TGTGCCACCAGCAGAGGGACTACTCAAGAGACCCAGTACTTC. Its translation: CATSRGTTQETQYF.

The chain joins TRBV28 to TRBJ1-4; D is uncertain. The length of the CDR3 is 14 residues. Trimming cost V 6 bases and J 8 bases, with 16 bases left between them. The germline CDR1 and CDR2 sequences are MDHEN and SYDVKM. CDR3 nucleotides: TGTGCCAGCAGCCCTAGATCCGCCGGCGAAAAACTGTTTTTT. Translation: CASSPRSAGEKLFF.

This clonotype has ten or more counts. The V gene is TRBV12-3 or TRBV12-4, the J gene TRBJ2-2; D is undetermined. The CDR3 is 12 residues long. V was clipped by 6 bases and J by 4 bases, with 6 bases between them. CDR3 sequence reads: CASSWGTGELFF. The CDR3 bases are TGTGCCAGCAGCTGGGGCACCGGGGAGCTGTTTTTT.

This clonotype was seen a few times. The chain carries TRBV24-1 and TRBJ2-5; D is perhaps TRBD1 or TRBD2 (6 bases each). The closer fit of TRBJ2-1 to the DNA end suggests the J call may be wrong. This CDR3 region has 15 residues. Germline values: CDR1 KGHDR, CDR2 SFDVKD. CDR3 region: CATSDFEPGEDEQFF. The CDR3 region has the DNA TGTGCCACCAGTGATTTTGAACCAGGGGAGGACGAGCAGTTCTTC.

This chain connects TRBV29-1 to TRBJ2-3; no reliable D call. Trimming stripped 3 bases from V and 0 bases from J, with 1 base between. CDR1 is SQVTM and CDR2 is ANQGSEA in the germline V gene. The CDR3 runs 11 residues. The CDR3 spells CSVDSTDTQYF. CDR3 nucleotide sequence: TGCAGCGTTGACAGCACAGATACGCAGTATTTT.

This chain links TRBV9 with TRBJ2-2; D assignment may be TRBD1 or TRBD2 (5 bases each). Deletions cut 0 bases from V and 3 bases from J, with 12 bases between. The CDR3 extends over 16 amino acids. The germline V gene has CDR1 SGDLS and CDR2 YYNGEE. CDR3 sequence (DNA): TGTGCCAGCAGCGTAGGGGAGACAGTTCACACCGGGGAGCTGTTTTTT. This sequence encodes CASSVGETVHTGELFF.

This clonotype was observed a few times. The chain links TRBV11-1 to TRBJ2-5, with TRBD1 as a possible D gene (5 bases). The J call is in doubt because the DNA end fits TRBJ2-1 better. This CDR3 is built from 16 residues. Germline V gene sequence: CDR1 SGHAT, CDR2 FQDESV (reference sequence). The DNA for the CDR3 is TGTGCCAGCAGCAATTATATCGGCAGGGAAGGGGTTCGGCAGTTCTTC. Its protein is CASSNYIGREGVRQFF.

The J gene is TRBJ1-2, the V gene TRBV28; D is unclear. The germline V and J ends were trimmed by 4 bases and 8 bases, with 17 bases remaining between them. CDR1 is MDHEN, CDR2 SYDVKM, per germline. This CDR3 is built from 14 residues. As DNA, the CDR3 is TGTGCCAGCAGTTCAGCTTGGGGTAGGCTCGGCTACACCTTC. Its translation: CASSSAWGRLGYTF.

This chain joins TRBV6-1 and TRBJ1-2; tentatively, D is TRBD1 (5 bases). CDR3 length equals 14 residues. V lost 7 bases, J lost 6 bases, and 18 bases lay in between. Germline V CDR1 and CDR2: MNHNS, SASEGT. CDR3 nucleotides: TGTGCCAGCAACCCGGGACCGGGCCTTCATGGCTACACCTTC. Encoded protein: CASNPGPGLHGYTF.

The CDR3 DNA sequence: TGTGCCAGCAGCCGAGCAGGGGGAGGCTATGGCTACACCTTC. It yields the protein CASSRAGGGYGYTF. The chain is built from TRBV3-1 and TRBJ1-2, with 7 bases lining up with TRBD1. CDR1 is LGHDT, CDR2 YNNKEL, per germline (reference sequence). V trimming: 4 bases; J trimming: 4 bases; junction bases outside the gene matches: 6. The CDR3 is 14 residues long.

This clonotype was counted only a few times. This chain uses TRBV10-2 with TRBJ2-5; 8 positions match TRBD1. The CDR3 is made up of 16 amino acids. V shed 0 bases, J shed 5 bases, and the junction held 8 bases outside the gene matches. Germline CDR1 WSHSY, CDR2 SAAADI. The CDR3 loop is CASSESSGQGWETQYF. The CDR3 region has the DNA TGCGCCAGCAGTGAGTCGTCCGGACAGGGATGGGAGACCCAGTACTTC.

This clonotype was observed a handful of times. CDR3 sequence: CAAAGRGMKNTGELFF. CDR3 nucleotides: TGTGCCGCTGCCGGACGTGGGATGAAAAACACCGGGGAGCTGTTTTTT. The chain links TRBV6-1 to TRBJ2-2; D not resolved. This CDR3 has 16 amino acids. CDR1 is MNHNS, CDR2 SASEGT, per germline. With 11 bases removed from V and 2 bases from J, the gap between germline ends came to 21 bases.

The chain couples TRBV7-9 to TRBJ2-1, with D uncertain. The germline V and J ends were trimmed by 0 bases and 5 bases, with 11 bases remaining between them. CDR3 length equals 15 residues. Germline V CDR1 and CDR2: SEHNR, FQNEAQ (reference sequence). The DNA of the CDR3 is TGTGCCAGCAGCTTAGCTCGTTTAGTCGACAATGAGCAGTTCTTC. This translates into CASSLARLVDNEQFF.

The chain recombines TRBV11-2 with TRBJ2-5, with D uncertain. Judging by the DNA end, TRBJ2-1 fits better; the J call may be wrong. The CDR3 spans 16 residues. Germline V CDR1 and CDR2: SGHAT, FQNNGV. The CDR3 sequence: CASSLGPFWDYNEQFF. The CDR3 nucleotides are TGTGCCAGCAGCTTAGGCCCATTCTGGGATTACAATGAGCAGTTCTTC.

This clonotype was seen ten or more times. The chain is built from TRBV21-1 and TRBJ2-5. The J call is in doubt because the DNA end fits TRBJ2-7 better. TRBV21-1 is labeled a pseudogene. CDR3 length: 16 residues. CDR3 loop: CASSKARQLIVYEQYF. The DNA for the CDR3 is TGTGCCAGCAGCAAAGCGCGGCAGCTGATCGTCTACGAGCAGTACTTC.

There are a few counts of this clonotype. The chain links TRBV6-6 to TRBJ1-1; tentatively, D is TRBD1 (5 bases). The CDR3 has 13 amino acids. Per germline, CDR1 MNHNY and CDR2 SVGAGI (reference sequence). V was shortened by 6 bases and J by 3 bases, with 11 bases between the two germline ends. The CDR3 DNA follows: TGTGCCAGCAGCGAGGGGTTTCACACTGAAGCTTTCTTT. As protein: CASSEGFHTEAFF.

In its sample, this clonotype was seen a few times. The J gene is TRBJ1-2, the V gene TRBV6-6; no firm D call. V was trimmed by 8 bases and J by 5 bases, leaving 15 bases between them. The length of the CDR3 is 13 residues. CDR1 is MNHNY and CDR2 is SVGAGI in the germline V gene (reference sequence). The CDR3 DNA reads TGTGCCAGCGGTGGAGAGTTATTTTATGGCTACACCTTC. This translates into CASGGELFYGYTF.